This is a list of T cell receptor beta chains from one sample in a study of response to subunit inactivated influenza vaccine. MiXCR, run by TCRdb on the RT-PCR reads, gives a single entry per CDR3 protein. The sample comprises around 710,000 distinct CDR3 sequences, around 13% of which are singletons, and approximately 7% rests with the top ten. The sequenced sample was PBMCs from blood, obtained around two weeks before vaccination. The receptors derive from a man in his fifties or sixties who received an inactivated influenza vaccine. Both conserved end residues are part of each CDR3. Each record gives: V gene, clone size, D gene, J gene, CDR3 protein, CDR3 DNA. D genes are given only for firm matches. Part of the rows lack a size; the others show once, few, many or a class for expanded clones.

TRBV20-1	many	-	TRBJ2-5	CSARDLLPETQYF	TGCAGTGCTAGAGATCTGCTCCCAGAGACCCAGTACTTC
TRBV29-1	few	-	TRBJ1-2	CSVEKFGGNYGYTF	TGCAGCGTTGAAAAGTTCGGGGGGAACTATGGCTACACCTTC
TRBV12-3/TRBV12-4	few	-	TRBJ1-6	CASSLREWNSPLHF	TGTGCCAGCAGTTTAAGGGAATGGAATTCACCCCTCCACTTT
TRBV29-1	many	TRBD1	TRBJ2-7	CSVAKGQITSYEQYF	TGCAGCGTTGCCAAGGGACAGATTACCTCCTACGAGCAGTACTTC
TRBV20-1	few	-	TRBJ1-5	CSASVEGPQHF	TGCAGTGCTAGTGTGGAAGGACCCCAGCATTTT
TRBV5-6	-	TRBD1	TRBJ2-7	CASRYGTGRYEQYF	TGTGCCAGCAGATACGGGACAGGGCGATACGAGCAGTACTTC
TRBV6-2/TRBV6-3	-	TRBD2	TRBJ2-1	CASSYPTSGGPYNEQFF	TGTGCCAGCAGTTACCCGACTAGCGGGGGACCGTACAATGAGCAGTTCTTC
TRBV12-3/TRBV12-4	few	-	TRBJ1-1	CASSFGQVTNTEAFF	TGTGCCAGCAGTTTTGGGCAGGTGACGAACACTGAAGCTTTCTTT
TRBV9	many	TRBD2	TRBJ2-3	CASTPSGRMDTQYF	TGTGCCAGCACCCCTAGCGGGAGGATGGATACGCAGTATTTT
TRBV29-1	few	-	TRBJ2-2	CSAGWVGELFF	TGCAGCGCCGGGTGGGTCGGGGAGCTGTTTTTT
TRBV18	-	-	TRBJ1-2	CASSPGSSDRLHGYTF	TGTGCCAGCTCACCAGGTTCGTCTGACAGACTTCATGGCTACACCTTC
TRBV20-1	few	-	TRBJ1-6	CSAEGDNNSPLHF	TGCAGTGCGGAGGGAGATAATAATTCACCCCTCCACTTT
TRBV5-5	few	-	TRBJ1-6	CASRQTGNSYNSPLHF	TGTGCCAGCAGGCAAACAGGGAACTCCTATAATTCACCCCTCCACTTT
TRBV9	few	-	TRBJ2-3	CASNPGGAKFSFSTDTQYF	TGTGCCAGCAACCCTGGGGGGGCCAAATTTTCTTTTAGCACAGATACGCAGTATTTT
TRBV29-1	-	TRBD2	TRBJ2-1	CSVEARGSGRNEQFF	TGCAGCGTTGAAGCCCGGGGTAGCGGGAGGAATGAGCAGTTCTTC
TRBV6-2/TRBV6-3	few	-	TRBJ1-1	CASSYSVRAHTEAFF	TGTGCCAGCAGTTACTCGGTAAGGGCACACACTGAAGCTTTCTTT
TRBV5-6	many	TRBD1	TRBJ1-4	CASSRDRPGEKLFF	TGTGCCAGCAGTCGGGACAGGCCTGGAGAAAAACTGTTTTTT
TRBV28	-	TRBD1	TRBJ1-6	CASTRRGQTNSPLHF	TGTGCCAGCACTAGGAGGGGGCAAACCAATTCACCCCTCCACTTT
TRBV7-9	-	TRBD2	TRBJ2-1	CASSRTSGSLWYNDQFF	TGTGCCAGCAGTCGGACTAGCGGGAGCCTCTGGTACAATGATCAGTTCTTC
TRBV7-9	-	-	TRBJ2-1	CASSLNGGDYNEQFF	TGTGCCAGCAGCTTAAACGGCGGGGATTACAATGAGCAGTTCTTC
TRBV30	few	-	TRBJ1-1	CAWSPLPGTAFF	TGTGCCTGGAGCCCACTCCCAGGGACAGCTTTCTTT
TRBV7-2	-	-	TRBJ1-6	CASSPYRAYNSPLHF	TGTGCCAGCAGCCCGTACAGGGCTTATAATTCACCCCTCCACTTT
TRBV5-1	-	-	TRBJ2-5	CASSPPGSRETQYF	TGCGCCAGCAGCCCCCCGGGTAGTAGAGAGACCCAGTACTTC
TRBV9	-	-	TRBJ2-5	CASSPYATFQETQYF	TGTGCCAGCAGCCCTTACGCGACATTTCAAGAGACCCAGTACTTC
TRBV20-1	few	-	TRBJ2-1	CSARTNSYNEQFF	TGCAGTGCACGGACTAACTCCTACAATGAGCAGTTCTTC
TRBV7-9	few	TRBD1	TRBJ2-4	CASSLRGQGGNIQYF	TGTGCCAGCAGCTTAAGGGGACAGGGCGGAAACATTCAGTACTTC
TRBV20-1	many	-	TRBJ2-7	CSAQIVHEQYF	TGCAGTGCCCAGATAGTCCACGAGCAGTACTTC
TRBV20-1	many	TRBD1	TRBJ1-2	CSARDPRDSYGYTF	TGCAGTGCTAGAGATCCCCGGGACAGTTATGGCTACACCTTC
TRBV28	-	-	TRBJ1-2	CASSLSAGVQSNYGYTF	TGTGCCAGCAGTTTATCGGCAGGAGTTCAATCTAACTATGGCTACACCTTC
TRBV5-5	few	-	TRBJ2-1	CASSLAGRADNEQFF	TGTGCCAGCAGCTTGGCTGGCAGGGCGGACAATGAGCAGTTCTTC
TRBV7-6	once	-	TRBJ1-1	CASSLAAGRRYTEAFF	TGTGCCAGCAGCTTAGCCGCAGGGAGGCGGTACACTGAAGCTTTCTTT
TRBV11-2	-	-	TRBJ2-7	CASSFSQGFEQYF	TGTGCCAGCAGCTTTTCTCAGGGTTTCGAGCAGTACTTC
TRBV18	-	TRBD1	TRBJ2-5	CASSPTGQPKETQYF	TGTGCCAGCTCACCGACGGGACAGCCAAAAGAGACCCAGTACTTC
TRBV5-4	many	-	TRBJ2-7	CASSWGRTPGEQYF	TGTGCCAGCAGCTGGGGGAGGACTCCTGGCGAGCAGTACTTC
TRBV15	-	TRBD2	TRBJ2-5	CATSGGVTSGDLKTQYF	TGTGCCACCAGCGGGGGGGTAACTAGCGGGGACCTCAAGACCCAGTACTTC
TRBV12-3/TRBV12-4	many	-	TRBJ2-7	CASSFFLDSRREQYF	TGTGCCAGCAGTTTTTTCCTGGACAGTCGTCGGGAGCAGTACTTC
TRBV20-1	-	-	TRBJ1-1	CSARVTEAFF	TGCAGTGCTAGGGTTACTGAAGCTTTCTTT
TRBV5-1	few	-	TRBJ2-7	CASRDPSVYEQYF	TGCGCCAGCAGGGACCCTTCGGTCTACGAGCAGTACTTC
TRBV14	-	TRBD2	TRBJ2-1	CASSQNIAGGRNEQFF	TGTGCCAGCAGCCAAAACATAGCGGGAGGGAGGAATGAGCAGTTCTTC
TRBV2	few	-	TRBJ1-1	CASLPSIMTEAFF	TGTGCCAGCCTCCCATCTATTATGACTGAAGCTTTCTTT
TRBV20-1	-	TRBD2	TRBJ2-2	CSARGSGGPNTGELFF	TGCAGTGCTAGAGGCAGCGGGGGACCCAACACCGGGGAGCTGTTTTTT
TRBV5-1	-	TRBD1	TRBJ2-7	CASSTGQGLEQYF	TGCGCCAGCAGCACAGGACAGGGACTCGAGCAGTACTTC
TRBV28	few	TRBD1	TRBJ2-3	CASSPGYGRGLAAWTDTQYF	TGTGCCAGCAGTCCAGGATATGGCAGGGGGCTCGCTGCATGGACAGATACGCAGTATTTT
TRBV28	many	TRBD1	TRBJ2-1	CASSFPGGYNEQFF	TGTGCCAGCAGTTTTCCAGGGGGCTACAATGAGCAGTTCTTC
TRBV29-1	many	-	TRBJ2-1	CSVVSAFYNEQFF	TGCAGCGTTGTATCTGCCTTCTACAATGAGCAGTTCTTC
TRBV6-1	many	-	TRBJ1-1	CASSEAGGAFF	TGTGCCAGCAGTGAAGCAGGGGGGGCTTTCTTT
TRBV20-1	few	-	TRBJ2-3	CSARSKQDTQYF	TGCAGTGCTAGAAGCAAGCAAGATACGCAGTATTTT
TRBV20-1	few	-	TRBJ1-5	CSATENSNQPQHF	TGCAGTGCTACAGAAAATAGCAATCAGCCCCAGCATTTT